The 9 T cell receptor beta chains listed next were all sequenced from one sample in a study of blood T cell repertoires in COVID-19. Using immunoSEQ multiplex PCR, the repertoire was profiled, and TCRdb retains in-frame clones only, with some absent. The data show roughly 200,000 clones, with about 85% seen just once and 4.5% to 5% held by the top ten. Material: peripheral blood. These receptors originate from a woman of 80 years or more with acute or convalescent COVID-19.

The chain couples TRBV4-1 to TRBJ1-6; D perhaps matches TRBD1 (5 bases). Deletions cut 1 base from V and 9 bases from J, with 16 bases between. The CDR3 has 16 amino acids. Germline loops: CDR1 MGHRA, CDR2 YSYEKL. As DNA, the CDR3 is TGCGCCAGCAGCCAAGTGACGTGGGATAGGGGTTCACCCCTCCACTTT. Protein: CASSQVTWDRGSPLHF.

The chain has TRBV5-5 and TRBJ1-1; a weak D match, TRBD1 (6 bases). Germline-derived CDR1 and CDR2 are SGHKS and YYEKEE (reference sequence). The CDR3 spans 18 residues. The V end was cut by 5 bases, the J end by 1 base, with 24 bases between. DNA of the CDR3: TGTGCCAGCAGAGAAAGAGCGGGACAAAACACTGGGAACACTGAAGCTTTCTTT. Amino acid sequence: CASRERAGQNTGNTEAFF.

This sequence joins TRBV9 and TRBJ1-5; 12 bases are shared with TRBD1. This CDR3 contains 17 residues. V was pared by 3 bases and J by 1 base, with 5 bases of the junction left unmatched. Germline V lookup: CDR1 SGDLS, CDR2 YYNGEE. The CDR3 DNA sequence: TGTGCCAGCAGCGGGGGACAGGGGGCTAACAGCAATCAGCCCCAGCATTTT. Protein product: CASSGGQGANSNQPQHF.

The gene calls are TRBV10-3 and TRBJ1-2, with TRBD1 as a possible D gene (5 bases). The V gene's germline CDR1 is ENHRY and CDR2 SYGVKD. The ends were cut back, 10 bases at V and 8 bases at J, with 17 bases in the middle. This CDR3 has 12 amino acids. CDR3 residues: CATHESAGGYTF. The CDR3 DNA follows: TGTGCCACCCACGAATCGGCAGGGGGCTACACCTTC.

The J gene is TRBJ2-3, the V gene TRBV7-9, with 10 positions matching TRBD1. CDR3 length equals 15 residues. Germline V gene data show CDR1 as SEHNR and CDR2 as FQNEAQ (reference sequence). V shed 5 bases, J shed 5 bases, and the junction held 7 bases outside the gene matches. As DNA, the CDR3 is TGTGCCAGCAGCCCATTCAGGGACAGGGGAGATACGCAGTATTTT. It is translated as CASSPFRDRGDTQYF.

The chain recombines TRBV20-1 with TRBJ1-2; D is possibly TRBD1 (6 bases). CDR3 length: 11 amino acids. From germline, CDR1 is DFQATT and CDR2 SNEGSKA (reference sequence). CDR3 in amino acids: CSGQRNYGYTF. In nucleotides, the CDR3 is TGCAGCGGACAGCGCAACTATGGCTACACCTTC.

The chain couples TRBV7-8 to TRBJ2-7; D not resolved. The CDR3 spans 14 residues. The germline V gene encodes CDR1 SGHVS and CDR2 FQNEAQ. Trimming stripped 1 base from V and 2 bases from J, with 9 bases between. The CDR3 DNA follows: TGTGCCAGCAGCTTAGTAGCCGGAGCCTACGAGCAGTACTTC. Encoded protein: CASSLVAGAYEQYF.

The chain links TRBV2 to TRBJ2-7; 8 nucleotides line up with TRBD1. The CDR3 contains 13 residues. Germline-derived CDR1 and CDR2 are SNHLY and FYNNEI. The V segment lost 9 bases and the J segment 6 bases; nucleotides outside the gene matches: 10. CDR3 loop: CASEWGRGLEQYF. The CDR3, as DNA: TGTGCCAGTGAATGGGGCAGGGGGCTCGAGCAGTACTTC.

The rearrangement uses TRBV11-2 and TRBJ1-1; 7 nucleotides align to TRBD1. The V gene's germline CDR1 is SGHAT and CDR2 FQNNGV. The J segment lost 1 base and the V segment lost 5 bases, leaving 7 bases of the junction unmatched. This CDR3 has 15 residues. The CDR3 loop reads CASSPGTGANTEAFF. For the CDR3, the DNA is TGTGCCAGCAGCCCTGGTACAGGGGCGAACACTGAAGCTTTCTTT. The complete variable domain, with remaining parts taken from reference TRBV11-2 and TRBJ1-1, reads EAGVAQSPRYKIIEKRQSVAFWCNPISGHATLYWYQQILGQGPKLLIQFQNNGVVDDSQLPKDRFSAERLKGVDSTLKIQPAKLEDSAVYLCASSPGTGANTEAFFGQGTRLTVV.